These T cell receptor beta chains were read from a single sample in a study of T cell repertoires in cytomegalovirus infection. Their recognized antigens are unknown. TCRdb analysed the reads with MiXCR anew, one entry per CDR3 protein. The sample includes a few hundred thousand distinct CDR3 sequences, just under 40% of them seen just once. The sample in question was cultured PBMCs, obtained from culture after CMV antigen stimulation. The receptors were sampled from a human donor in good health (CMV status not recorded). Some clones in this sample may be carry-over from other donors' samples. Both conserved end residues are part of each CDR3. The D gene is left open where the match is weak. Expanded clones are given a class, and other clones once, few, many or no size at all.

CASSLDPDSYEQYF,TGTGCCAGCAGCTTAGACCCCGACAGTTACGAGCAGTACTTC,TRBV7-6,TRBJ2-7,many,.
CASSQGLAGAGDYGYTF,TGCGCCAGCAGCCAAGGGCTTGCCGGCGCAGGGGATTATGGCTACACCTTC,TRBV4-3,TRBJ1-2,.,.
CASSYGGYGYTF,TGTGCCAGCAGTTACGGTGGATATGGCTACACCTTC,TRBV6-6,TRBJ1-2,.,.
CASSPEWDYTGELFF,TGTGCCAGCAGCCCTGAGTGGGACTACACCGGGGAGCTGTTTTTT,TRBV7-2,TRBJ2-2,few,.
CASSVTGGSYNEQFF,TGTGCCAGCAGTGTCACCGGAGGGAGCTACAATGAGCAGTTCTTC,TRBV7-2,TRBJ2-1,few,.
CASSARQGSDTQYF,TGCGCCAGCAGCGCAAGACAGGGATCGGATACGCAGTATTTT,TRBV5-1,TRBJ2-3,.,TRBD1
CASSGGTLYEQYF,TGTGCCAGCAGCGGGGGGACCCTCTACGAGCAGTACTTC,TRBV5-6,TRBJ2-7,.,.
CASSKLGAGGETQYF,TGTGCCAGCAGCAAGCTGGGGGCCGGGGGGGAGACCCAGTACTTC,TRBV7-2,TRBJ2-5,.,.
CASSYAPGGANEKLFF,TGTGCCAGCAGTTACGCCCCAGGGGGGGCTAATGAAAAACTGTTTTTT,TRBV6-5,TRBJ1-4,.,TRBD1
CASSQVPLDTQYF,TGCGCCAGCAGCCAAGTTCCCCTAGATACGCAGTATTTT,TRBV4-1,TRBJ2-3,.,.
CASSERWGRAVQPQHF,TGCGCCAGCAGTGAGAGGTGGGGCAGGGCCGTGCAGCCCCAGCATTTT,TRBV10-2,TRBJ1-5,few,.
CASCRLPTNTGELFF,TGTGCCAGCTGCAGGTTACCTACGAACACCGGGGAGCTGTTTTTT,TRBV2,TRBJ2-2,.,.
CASSPLAGEDTQYF,TGTGCCAGCAGCCCCCTAGCTGGTGAAGATACGCAGTATTTT,TRBV7-6,TRBJ2-3,many,.
CSARGGQGVSPLHF,TGCAGTGCTAGAGGTGGACAGGGAGTCTCACCCCTCCACTTT,TRBV20-1,TRBJ1-6,.,TRBD1
CASRGGAWFSGANVLTF,TGTGCCAGCAGGGGGGGGGCTTGGTTCTCTGGGGCCAACGTCCTGACTTTC,TRBV7-2,TRBJ2-6,.,.
CASSPITDSPLHF,TGTGCCAGCAGCCCTATTACGGATTCACCCCTCCACTTT,TRBV19,TRBJ1-6,.,.
CASSWKPGPQGEAQYF,TGTGCCAGCAGCTGGAAGCCGGGCCCCCAAGGGGAGGCCCAGTACTTC,TRBV7-6,TRBJ2-5,once,.
CASSYGGPLAGELFF,TGTGCCAGCAGTTACGGTGGCCCTTTGGCCGGGGAGCTGTTTTTT,TRBV6-2/TRBV6-3,TRBJ2-2,.,.
CASSLGSGVRYF,TGTGCCAGCAGCTTAGGTTCCGGGGTACGGTACTTC,TRBV7-2,TRBJ2-7,few,.
CASSTGLAGVHEQFF,TGCGCCAGCAGCACGGGACTAGCGGGAGTCCATGAGCAGTTCTTC,TRBV5-1,TRBJ2-1,once,TRBD2
CASSGVHTGGRPNEQFF,TGTGCCAGCAGTGGGGTCCACACGGGAGGCCGACCCAATGAGCAGTTCTTC,TRBV6-1,TRBJ2-1,.,TRBD2
CASSPTGVDGNEQFF,TGTGCCAGCAGTCCTACGGGGGTGGACGGGAATGAGCAGTTCTTC,TRBV12-3/TRBV12-4,TRBJ2-1,.,.
CASSTGVSSYEQYF,TGTGCCAGCAGCACCGGGGTGAGCTCCTACGAGCAGTACTTC,TRBV12-3/TRBV12-4,TRBJ2-7,.,.
CASSLLNYGYTF,TGTGCCAGCAGCTTACTTAACTATGGCTACACCTTC,TRBV7-2,TRBJ1-2,many,.
CASSLLGGTYNEQFF,TGTGCCAGCAGCTTATTAGGGGGAACCTACAATGAGCAGTTCTTC,TRBV7-8,TRBJ2-1,.,.
CASSLRFTGNQPQHF,TGTGCCAGCAGCTTACGGTTCACGGGCAATCAGCCCCAGCATTTT,TRBV7-2,TRBJ1-5,few,.
CASSPPSGSQETQYF,TGTGCCAGCAGCCCCCCCTCCGGGTCCCAAGAGACCCAGTACTTC,TRBV7-8,TRBJ2-5,.,.